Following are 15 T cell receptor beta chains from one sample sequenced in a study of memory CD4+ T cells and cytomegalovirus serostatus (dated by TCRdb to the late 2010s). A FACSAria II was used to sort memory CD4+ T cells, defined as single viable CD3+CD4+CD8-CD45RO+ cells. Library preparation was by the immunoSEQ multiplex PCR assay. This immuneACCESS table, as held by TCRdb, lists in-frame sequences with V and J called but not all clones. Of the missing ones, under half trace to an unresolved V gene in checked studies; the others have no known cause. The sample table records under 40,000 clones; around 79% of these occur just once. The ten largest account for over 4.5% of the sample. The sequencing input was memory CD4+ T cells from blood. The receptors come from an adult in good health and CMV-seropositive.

The CDR3 coding sequence is TGTGCCAGCAGCTTGGTGGGAGTAAAGGACTCACCCCTCCACTTT. This sequence encodes CASSLVGVKDSPLHF. The chain carries TRBV5-6 and TRBJ1-6; no clear D gene. This CDR3 comprises 15 residues. The germline CDR1 and CDR2 sequences are SGHDT and YYEEEE. V was trimmed by 0 bases and J by 10 bases, leaving 14 bases between them.

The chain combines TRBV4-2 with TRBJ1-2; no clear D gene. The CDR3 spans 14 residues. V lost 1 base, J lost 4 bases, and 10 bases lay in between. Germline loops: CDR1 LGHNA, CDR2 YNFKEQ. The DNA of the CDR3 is TGTGCCAGCAGCCAAGTAGGCAGTGTCTATGGCTACACCTTC. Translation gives CASSQVGSVYGYTF.

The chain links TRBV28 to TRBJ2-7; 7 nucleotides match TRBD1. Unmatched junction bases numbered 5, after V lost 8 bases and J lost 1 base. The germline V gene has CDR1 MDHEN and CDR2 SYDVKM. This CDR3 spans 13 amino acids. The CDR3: CASRVGQSYEQYF. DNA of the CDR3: TGTGCCAGCCGGGTGGGACAGTCCTACGAGCAGTACTTC.

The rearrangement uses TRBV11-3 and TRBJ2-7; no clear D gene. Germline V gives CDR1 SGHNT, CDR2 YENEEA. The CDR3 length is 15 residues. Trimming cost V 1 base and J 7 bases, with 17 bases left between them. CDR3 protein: CASSLGGSWFGEQYF. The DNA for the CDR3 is TGTGCCAGCAGCTTAGGAGGTAGCTGGTTTGGTGAGCAGTACTTC.

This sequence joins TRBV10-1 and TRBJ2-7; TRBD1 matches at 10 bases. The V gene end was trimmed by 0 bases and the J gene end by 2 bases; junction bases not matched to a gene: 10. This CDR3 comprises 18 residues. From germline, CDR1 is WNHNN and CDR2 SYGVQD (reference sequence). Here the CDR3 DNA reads TGCGCCAGCAGTGAGTCGACGAGACAGGGGGCACCAACCTACGAGCAGTACTTC. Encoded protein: CASSESTRQGAPTYEQYF.

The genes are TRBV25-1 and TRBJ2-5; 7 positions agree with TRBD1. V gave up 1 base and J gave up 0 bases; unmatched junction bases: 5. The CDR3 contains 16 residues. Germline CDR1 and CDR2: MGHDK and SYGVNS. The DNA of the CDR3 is TGTGCCAGCAGTGAATTGGGGCAGGGGGACCAAGAGACCCAGTACTTC. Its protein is CASSELGQGDQETQYF.

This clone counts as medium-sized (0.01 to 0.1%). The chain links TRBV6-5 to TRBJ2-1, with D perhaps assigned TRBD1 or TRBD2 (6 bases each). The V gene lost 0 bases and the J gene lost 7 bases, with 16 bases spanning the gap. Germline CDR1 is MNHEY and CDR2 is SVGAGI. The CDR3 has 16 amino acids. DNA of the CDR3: TGTGCCAGCAGTTACTCAGTGGGGGGCCTAGCGAATGAGCAGTTCTTC. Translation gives CASSYSVGGLANEQFF.

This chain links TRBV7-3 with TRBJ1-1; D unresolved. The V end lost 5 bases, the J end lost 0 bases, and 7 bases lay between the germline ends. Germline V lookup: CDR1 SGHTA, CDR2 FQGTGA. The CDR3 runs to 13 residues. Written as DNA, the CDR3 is TGTGCCAGCAGCCTCGGTATGAACACTGAAGCTTTCTTT. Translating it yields CASSLGMNTEAFF.

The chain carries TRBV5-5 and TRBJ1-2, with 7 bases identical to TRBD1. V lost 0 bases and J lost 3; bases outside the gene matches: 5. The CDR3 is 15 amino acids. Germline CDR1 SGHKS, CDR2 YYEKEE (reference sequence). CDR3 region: CASSLGGGADYGYTF. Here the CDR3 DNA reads TGTGCCAGCAGCTTGGGAGGGGGCGCCGACTATGGCTACACCTTC.

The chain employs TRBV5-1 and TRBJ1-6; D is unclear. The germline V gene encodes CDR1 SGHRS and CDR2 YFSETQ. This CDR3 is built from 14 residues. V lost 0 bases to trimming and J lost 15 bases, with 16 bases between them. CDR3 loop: CASSLEPRQPRLHF. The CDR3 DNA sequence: TGCGCCAGCAGCTTGGAACCGCGGCAGCCGCGCCTCCACTTT. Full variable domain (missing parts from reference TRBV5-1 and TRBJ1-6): KAGVTQTPRYLIKTRGQQVTLSCSPISGHRSVSWYQQTPGQGLQFLFEYFSETQRNKGNFPGRFSGRQFSNSRSEMNVSTLELGDSALYLCASSLEPRQPRLHFGNGTRLTVT.

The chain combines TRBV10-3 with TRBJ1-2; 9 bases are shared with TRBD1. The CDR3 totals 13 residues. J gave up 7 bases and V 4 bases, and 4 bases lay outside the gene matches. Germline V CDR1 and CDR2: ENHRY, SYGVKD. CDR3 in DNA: TGTGCCATCAGTGGAGGGACAGGGAGTGGCTACACCTTC. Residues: CAISGGTGSGYTF.

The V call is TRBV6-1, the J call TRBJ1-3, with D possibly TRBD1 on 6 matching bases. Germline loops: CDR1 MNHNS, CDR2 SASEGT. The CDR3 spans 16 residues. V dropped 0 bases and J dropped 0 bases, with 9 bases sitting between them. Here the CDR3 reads CASSEARGFSGNTIYF. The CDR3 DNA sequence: TGTGCCAGCAGTGAAGCCAGGGGATTCTCTGGAAACACCATATATTTT.

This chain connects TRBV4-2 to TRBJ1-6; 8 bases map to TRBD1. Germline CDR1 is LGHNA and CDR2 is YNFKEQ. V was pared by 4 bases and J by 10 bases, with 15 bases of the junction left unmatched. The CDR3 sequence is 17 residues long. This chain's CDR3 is CASSLVTGGNTFSPLHF. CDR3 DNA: TGTGCCAGCAGCCTCGTCACAGGGGGGAACACTTTCTCACCCCTCCACTTT.

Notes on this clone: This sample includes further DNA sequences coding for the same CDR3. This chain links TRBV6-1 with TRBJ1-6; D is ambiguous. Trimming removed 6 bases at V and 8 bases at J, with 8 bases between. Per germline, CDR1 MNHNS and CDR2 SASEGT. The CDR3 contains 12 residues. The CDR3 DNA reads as TGTGCCAGCAGCGCGGGGTATTCACCCCTCCACTTT. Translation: CASSAGYSPLHF.

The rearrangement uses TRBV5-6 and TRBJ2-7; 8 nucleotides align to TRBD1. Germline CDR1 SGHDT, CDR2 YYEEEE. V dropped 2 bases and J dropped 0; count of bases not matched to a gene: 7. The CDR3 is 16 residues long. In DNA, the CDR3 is TGTGCCAGCAGCTTCGGACAGGGCCCCCGCTCCTACGAGCAGTACTTC. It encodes CASSFGQGPRSYEQYF.